The 4 T cell receptor beta chains below come from one sample, sequenced in a study of T cell repertoires in cytomegalovirus infection. No antigen has been identified for these receptors. A single record per CDR3 protein comes from TCRdb applying MiXCR to the reads. The sample includes about 360,000 distinct CDR3 sequences, approximately 30% seen only once; the top ten take approximately 12%. Sequenced material: cultured PBMCs, taken from culture after CMV antigen stimulation. These receptors came from a human donor in good health (CMV status not recorded). Some clones in this sample may be carry-over from other donors' samples.

V usage is TRBV6-2 or TRBV6-3 and J usage is TRBJ2-7; D is ambiguous. This CDR3 is 15 amino acids long. V was trimmed by 8 bases and J by 0 bases, leaving 17 bases between them. Germline V gene lookup returns CDR1 MNHEY and CDR2 SVGEGT. The CDR3 DNA reads TGTGCCAGCCTTGATCGGACCTCAAGCTCCTACGAGCAGTACGTC. Its protein is CASLDRTSSSYEQYV.

The sample holds a few counts of this clonotype. The chain carries TRBV20-1 and TRBJ1-1, with unresolved D. Germline V gives CDR1 DFQATT, CDR2 SNEGSKA (reference sequence). Trimming took 6 bases from V and 0 from J, leaving 11 bases between them. This CDR3 contains 13 residues. The CDR3: CSAPQAVNTEAFF. CDR3 sequence (DNA): TGCAGTGCCCCCCAGGCGGTGAACACTGAAGCTTTCTTT.

This clonotype was seen a handful of times. The chain uses TRBV29-1 and TRBJ2-3; 10 positions match TRBD2. Germline CDR1 reads SQVTM; CDR2 reads ANQGSEA. V was clipped by 5 bases and J by 5 bases; unmatched bases: 7. The CDR3 loop spans 14 amino acids. CDR3 in DNA: TGCAGCGTTCGCCTAGCGGGAGCAGGAGATACGCAGTATTTT. It is translated as CSVRLAGAGDTQYF.

The V and J genes are TRBV25-1 and TRBJ2-1; D gene ambiguous. The V end lost 1 base, the J end lost 9 bases, and 4 bases lay between the germline ends. The CDR3 extends over 11 amino acids. Per germline, CDR1 MGHDK and CDR2 SYGVNS. CDR3 amino acids: CASSEFGEQFF. The CDR3 nucleotides read TGTGCCAGCAGTGAATTCGGTGAGCAGTTCTTC.